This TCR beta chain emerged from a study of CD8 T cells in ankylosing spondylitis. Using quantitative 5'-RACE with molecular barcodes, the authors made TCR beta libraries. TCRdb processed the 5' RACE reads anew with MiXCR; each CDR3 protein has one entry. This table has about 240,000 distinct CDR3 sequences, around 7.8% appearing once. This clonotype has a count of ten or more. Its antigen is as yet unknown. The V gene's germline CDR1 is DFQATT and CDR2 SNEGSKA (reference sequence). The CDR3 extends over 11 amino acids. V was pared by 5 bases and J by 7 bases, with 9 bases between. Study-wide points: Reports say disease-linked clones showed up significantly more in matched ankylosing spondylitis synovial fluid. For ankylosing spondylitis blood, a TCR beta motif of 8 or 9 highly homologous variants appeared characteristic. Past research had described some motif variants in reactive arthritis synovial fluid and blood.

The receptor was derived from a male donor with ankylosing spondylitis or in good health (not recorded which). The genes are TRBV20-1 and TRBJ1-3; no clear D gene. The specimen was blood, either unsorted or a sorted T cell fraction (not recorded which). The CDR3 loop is CSAPFGNTIYF. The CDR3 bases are TGCAGTGCTCCTTTTGGTAACACCATATATTTT.